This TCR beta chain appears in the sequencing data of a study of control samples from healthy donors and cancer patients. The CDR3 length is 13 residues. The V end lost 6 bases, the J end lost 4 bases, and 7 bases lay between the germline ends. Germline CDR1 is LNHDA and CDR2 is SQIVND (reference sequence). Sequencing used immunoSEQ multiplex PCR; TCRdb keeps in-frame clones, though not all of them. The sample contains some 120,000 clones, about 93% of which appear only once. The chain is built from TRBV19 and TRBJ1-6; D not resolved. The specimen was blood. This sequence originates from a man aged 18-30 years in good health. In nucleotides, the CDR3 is TGTGCCAGTAGAGTACGGTATAATTCACCCCTCCACTTT. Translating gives CASRVRYNSPLHF.